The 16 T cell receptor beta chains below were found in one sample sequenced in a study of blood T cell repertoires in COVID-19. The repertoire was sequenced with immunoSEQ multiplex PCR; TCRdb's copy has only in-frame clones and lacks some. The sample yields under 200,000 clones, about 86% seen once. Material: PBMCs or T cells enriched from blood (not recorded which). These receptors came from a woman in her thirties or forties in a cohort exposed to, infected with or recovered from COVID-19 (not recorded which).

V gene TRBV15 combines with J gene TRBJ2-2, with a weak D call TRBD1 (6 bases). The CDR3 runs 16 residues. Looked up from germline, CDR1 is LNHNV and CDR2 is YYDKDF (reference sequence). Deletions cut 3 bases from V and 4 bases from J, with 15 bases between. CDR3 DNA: TGTGCCACCAGCAGTCTCAGGGGTGTAGTCACCGGGGAGCTGTTTTTT. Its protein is CATSSLRGVVTGELFF.

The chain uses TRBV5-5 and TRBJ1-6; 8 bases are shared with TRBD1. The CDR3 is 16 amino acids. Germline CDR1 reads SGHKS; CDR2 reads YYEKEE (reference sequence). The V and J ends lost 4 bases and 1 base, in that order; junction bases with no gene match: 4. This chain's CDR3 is CASSLTGVSYNSPLHF. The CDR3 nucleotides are TGTGCCAGCAGCCTGACAGGGGTGTCCTATAATTCACCCCTCCACTTT.

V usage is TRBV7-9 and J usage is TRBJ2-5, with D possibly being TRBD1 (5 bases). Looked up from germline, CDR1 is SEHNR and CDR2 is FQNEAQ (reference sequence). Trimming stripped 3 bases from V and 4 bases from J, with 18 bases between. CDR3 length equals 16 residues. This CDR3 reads CASSFLGRAEGETQYF. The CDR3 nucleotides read TGTGCCAGCAGCTTCCTGGGCAGGGCCGAAGGAGAGACCCAGTACTTC.

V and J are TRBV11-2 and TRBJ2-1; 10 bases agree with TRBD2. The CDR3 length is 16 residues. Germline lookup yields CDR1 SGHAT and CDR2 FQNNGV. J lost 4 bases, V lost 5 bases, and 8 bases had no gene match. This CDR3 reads CASSLHSGGPYNEQFF. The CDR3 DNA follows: TGTGCCAGCAGCCTACATAGCGGGGGGCCGTACAATGAGCAGTTCTTC.

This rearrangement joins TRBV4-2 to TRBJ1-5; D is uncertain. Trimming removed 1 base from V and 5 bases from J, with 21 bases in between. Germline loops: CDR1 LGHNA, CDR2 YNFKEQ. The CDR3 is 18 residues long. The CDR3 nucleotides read TGTGCCAGCAGCCAAGCGTACCCTACGACTCCATCGGATCAGCCCCAGCATTTT. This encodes CASSQAYPTTPSDQPQHF.

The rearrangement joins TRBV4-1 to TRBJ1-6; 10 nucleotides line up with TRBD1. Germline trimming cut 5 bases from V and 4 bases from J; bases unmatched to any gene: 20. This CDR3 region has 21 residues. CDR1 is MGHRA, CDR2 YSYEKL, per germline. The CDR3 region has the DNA TGCGCCAGCAGCGCTCGCATGCCGGGACAGGGGTCTCCCTTGTATAATTCACCCCTCCACTTT. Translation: CASSARMPGQGSPLYNSPLHF.

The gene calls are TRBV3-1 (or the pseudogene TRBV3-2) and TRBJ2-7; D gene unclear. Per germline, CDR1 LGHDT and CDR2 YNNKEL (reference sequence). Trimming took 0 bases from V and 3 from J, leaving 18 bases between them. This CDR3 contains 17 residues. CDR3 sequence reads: CASSQDHRQAIIYEQYF. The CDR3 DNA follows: TGTGCCAGCAGCCAAGATCATCGGCAGGCCATTATCTACGAGCAGTACTTC.

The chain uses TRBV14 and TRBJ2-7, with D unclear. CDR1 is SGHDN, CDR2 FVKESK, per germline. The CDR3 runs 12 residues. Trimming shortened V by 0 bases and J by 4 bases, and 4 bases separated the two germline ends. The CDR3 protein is CASSQDGYEQYF. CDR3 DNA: TGTGCCAGCAGCCAAGACGGGTACGAGCAGTACTTC.

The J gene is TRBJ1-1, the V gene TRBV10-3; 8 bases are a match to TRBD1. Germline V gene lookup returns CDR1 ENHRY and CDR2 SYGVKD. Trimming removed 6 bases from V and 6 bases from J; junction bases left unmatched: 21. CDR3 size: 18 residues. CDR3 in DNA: TGTGCCATCAGACAGATCAGGACAGGGCCCCAAAAGACTCCTGAAGCTTTCTTT. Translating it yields CAIRQIRTGPQKTPEAFF.

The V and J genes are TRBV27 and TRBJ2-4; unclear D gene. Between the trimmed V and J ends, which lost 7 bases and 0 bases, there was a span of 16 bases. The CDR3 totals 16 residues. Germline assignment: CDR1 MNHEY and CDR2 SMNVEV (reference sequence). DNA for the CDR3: TGTGCCAGCACTCTGCCTGGAGAACTAGCCAAAAACATTCAGTACTTC. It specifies CASTLPGELAKNIQYF.

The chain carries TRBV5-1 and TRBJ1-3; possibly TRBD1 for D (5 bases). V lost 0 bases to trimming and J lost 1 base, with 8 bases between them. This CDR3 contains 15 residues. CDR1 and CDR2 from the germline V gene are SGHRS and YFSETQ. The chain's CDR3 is CASSLATGSGNTIYF. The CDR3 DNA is TGCGCCAGCAGCTTGGCCACAGGTTCTGGAAACACCATATATTTT.

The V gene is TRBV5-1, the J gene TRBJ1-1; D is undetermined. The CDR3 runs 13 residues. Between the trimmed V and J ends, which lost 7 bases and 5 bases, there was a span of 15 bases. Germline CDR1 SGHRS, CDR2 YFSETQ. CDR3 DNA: TGCGCCAGCGGGTTGGGAGAGAGGACTGAAGCTTTCTTT. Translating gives CASGLGERTEAFF.

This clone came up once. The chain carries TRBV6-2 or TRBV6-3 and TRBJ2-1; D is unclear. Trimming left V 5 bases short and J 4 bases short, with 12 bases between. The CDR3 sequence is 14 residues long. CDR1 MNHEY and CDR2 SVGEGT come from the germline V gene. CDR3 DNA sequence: TGTGCCAGCAGTGTTAACCCGCGGTACAATGAGCAGTTCTTC. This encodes CASSVNPRYNEQFF.

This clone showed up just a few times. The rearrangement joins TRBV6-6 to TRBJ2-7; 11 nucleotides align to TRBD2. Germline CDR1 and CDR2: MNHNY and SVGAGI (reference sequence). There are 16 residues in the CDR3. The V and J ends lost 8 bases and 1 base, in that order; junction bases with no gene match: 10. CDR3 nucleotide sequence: TGTGCCAGCGCCGGGACTAGCGGCCCTATTTCCTACGAGCAGTACTTC. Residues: CASAGTSGPISYEQYF.

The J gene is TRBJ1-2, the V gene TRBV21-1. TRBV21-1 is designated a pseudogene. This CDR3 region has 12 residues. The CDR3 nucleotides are TGTGCCAGCAGCGCTGAGGACTATGGCTACACCTTC. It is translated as CASSAEDYGYTF.

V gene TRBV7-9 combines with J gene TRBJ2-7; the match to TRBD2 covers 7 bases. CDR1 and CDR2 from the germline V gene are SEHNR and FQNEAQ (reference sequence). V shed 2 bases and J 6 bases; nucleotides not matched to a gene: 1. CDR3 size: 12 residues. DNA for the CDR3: TGTGCCAGCAGCTTACCGGGGGGCGAGCAGTACTTC. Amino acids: CASSLPGGEQYF.